Listed below are T cell receptor beta chains from one sample, sequenced in a study of T cells in Graves' hyperthyroidism and ophthalmopathy. One entry per CDR3 protein, called by TCRdb with MiXCR from the multiplex PCR reads. The repertoire holds 450,000 to 700,000 distinct CDR3 sequences, with around 46% as singletons. The specimen was peripheral blood or thyroid tissue (not recorded which). The receptors were gathered from a woman aged 18-30 years with Graves' hyperthyroidism. Both conserved end residues are part of each CDR3. The D gene is left open where the match is weak. For some rows the clone size is stated as once, few or many, or as a class when expanded; others skip it.

>TRBD1|TRBV27|TRBJ1-4|many
CASSHTGTGRLFF
TGTGCCAGCAGCCACACCGGGACAGGGAGGCTGTTTTTT
>.|TRBV29-1|TRBJ2-7|.
CSQERVWEQYF
TGCAGCCAAGAAAGGGTTTGGGAGCAGTACTTC
>.|TRBV29-1|TRBJ1-2|many
CSVLGLRGYTF
TGCAGCGTTCTAGGGTTGAGAGGCTACACCTTC
>.|TRBV29-1|TRBJ1-1|few
CSVRHGTPNTEAFF
TGCAGCGTTCGACACGGGACACCAAACACTGAAGCTTTCTTT
>.|TRBV29-1|TRBJ2-5|.
CSVDREETQYF
TGCAGCGTTGACAGGGAGGAGACCCAGTACTTC
>TRBD2|TRBV2|TRBJ2-5|.
CASSEVAGGRETQYF
TGTGCCAGCAGTGAGGTAGCGGGAGGGCGCGAGACCCAGTACTTC
>TRBD2|TRBV20-1|TRBJ2-2|many
CSAKGTSGILRGLFF
TGCAGTGCAAAAGGGACTAGCGGGATCTTACGAGGGCTGTTTTTT
>TRBD2|TRBV4-1|TRBJ2-7|many
CASSQVRTSGYEQYF
TGCGCCAGCAGCCAAGTCCGCACTAGCGGGTACGAGCAGTACTTC
>.|TRBV7-9|TRBJ2-7|.
CASSSWGGQRYEQYF
TGTGCCAGCAGCTCCTGGGGGGGACAGCGCTACGAGCAGTACTTC
>.|TRBV20-1|TRBJ1-5|many
CSVTRDSNQPQHF
TGCAGTGTAACCCGGGACAGCAATCAGCCCCAGCATTTT
>.|TRBV4-1|TRBJ1-2|many
CASSQDLDLFYGYTF
TGCGCCAGCAGCCAAGATCTAGATCTTTTCTATGGCTACACCTTC
>TRBD1|TRBV9|TRBJ1-4|.
CASSQVGQGGEEANEKLFF
TGTGCCAGCAGCCAAGTTGGACAGGGAGGAGAGGAAGCTAATGAAAAACTGTTTTTT
>.|TRBV12-3/TRBV12-4|TRBJ1-2|many
CAILRIRGIYGYTF
TGTGCCATCCTAAGAATAAGGGGAATCTATGGCTACACCTTC
>.|TRBV7-2|TRBJ2-7|.
CASSLDPFEQYF
TGTGCCAGCAGCTTAGACCCATTCGAGCAGTACTTC
>.|TRBV7-9|TRBJ1-6|many
CASSLEASPLHF
TGTGCCAGCAGCTTAGAAGCCTCACCCCTCCACTTT
>.|TRBV7-9|TRBJ1-2|many
CASSLGSGTNSYGYTF
TGTGCCAGCAGCTTAGGATCAGGAACCAATTCCTATGGCTACACCTTC
>TRBD1|TRBV24-1|TRBJ2-3|.
CATSDFSLDRDTDTQYF
TGTGCCACCAGTGATTTTAGTCTGGACAGGGACACAGATACGCAGTATTTT
>.|TRBV25-1|TRBJ2-7|many
CASSEFVGTYEQYF
TGTGCCAGCAGTGAATTCGTCGGAACCTACGAGCAGTACTTC
>.|TRBV2|TRBJ2-7|.
CASRSGPNSYEQYF
TGTGCCAGCAGGTCGGGCCCAAACTCCTACGAGCAGTACTTC
>TRBD1|TRBV10-3|TRBJ2-7|.
CASSYRRQGIYNEQYF
TGTGCCAGCAGTTACCGCCGACAGGGGATTTACAATGAGCAGTACTTC
>.|TRBV7-3|TRBJ2-1|few
CASSLSITVNEQFF
TGTGCCAGCAGCTTATCAATTACCGTCAATGAGCAGTTCTTC
>TRBD1|TRBV7-9|TRBJ1-5|.
CASSQGTGETGQPQHF
TGCGCCAGCAGCCAAGGAACAGGGGAAACCGGGCAGCCCCAGCATTTT